Sequencing of this T cell receptor (beta chain) was carried out in a study of blood T cell repertoires in COVID-19 (dated by TCRdb to about 2020). With respect to the entire study: Samples from collaborators originated in the United States, Italy and Spain and spanned both the acute and convalescent phases of COVID-19. The material from the prospective study consisted of cDNA or gDNA derived from T cells, B-cell-depleted T cells, or PBMCs. The dataset comprised deeply sampled blood TCRbeta repertoires from subjects exposed to, actively infected with, or recovered from COVID-19. The repertoires were released in a freely available public database meant as a resource for research on the immune response to SARS-CoV-2. The samples were drawn from two sources: the first 160 participants of the ongoing ImmuneRACE study, and 1,254 subjects contributed by 6 global collaborators. Sample metadata almost always included a de-identified subject ID, COVID-19 status, age in years and sex. Where available, HLA class I and class II types were taken from metadata supplied by the sample provider and were not determined by assay-based typing.

Points the paper makes about the study in general: How much clinical and demographic metadata was included differed by source and by participant, and the metadata was provided uncurated.

Inclusive of the bounding cysteine and phenylalanine, the CDR3 is 15 residues long. This entry keeps only the CDR3 DNA: 45 bases, framed from base 1. A note on this clone: Its recognized antigen is unknown. No base quality values were provided; no much bigger clone lies one nucleotide off.

TCRbeta CDR3 regions were amplified from genomic DNA using the immunoSEQ Assay, a bias-controlled multiplex PCR. As for the authors' bioinformatics: The number of nucleated cells in each sample was estimated from the amplification of reference gene primers within the assay. Sequence reads were collapsed and filtered to measure the absolute abundance of every unique TCRbeta CDR3 rearrangement. Productive Simpson clonality was computed per sample as the square root of Simpson's diversity index over productive rearrangements. Sourced from immuneACCESS, this table was stored by TCRdb with only in-frame sequences that have V and J called. A share of the clones is absent; for the studies checked, an unresolved V gene accounts for under half, and the remainder has no known explanation. D and trimming were read from the DNA, whereas the V and J calls and clone size are those reported in that table. Recorded for this sample are 200,000 to 250,000 clones; 84% of them occurred a single time. The ten largest clonotypes hold 6.8% of the sample.

Participants in the prospective study were aged 18 to 89 years, lived in under 30 United States geographic areas, and enrolled through a virtual design. In the prospective study, cohorts were assigned on the basis of participant-reported clinical history obtained from a screening survey and a study questionnaire. ImmuneRACE Cohort 3 recovered participants were defined by two consecutive negative NP/OP PCR tests, healthcare professional clearance, or symptom resolution. Mobile phlebotomists in the prospective study collected whole blood, serum and a nasopharyngeal or oropharyngeal swab from every participant. Over a 2-month period, participants in the prospective study had the option of providing additional blood draws and questionnaires. Prospective study blood samples were shipped either frozen or at room temperature before DNA extraction.

The clonotype comes from a woman in her thirties or forties who had recovered from COVID-19. The chain is assembled from TRBV21-1 and TRBJ2-1; the table's D call, TRBD2, was not checked against the DNA. TRBV21-1 is termed a pseudogene. The material sequenced was PBMCs or T cells enriched from blood (not recorded which). CDR3 region: CARRWVGAVYNEQFF. In nucleotides, the sequence is TGTGCAAGGCGCTGGGTGGGAGCGGTTTACAATGAGCAGTTCTTC.